This is a list of T cell receptor beta chains from one sample in a study of glioma-infiltrating T cells. TCRdb processed the multiplex PCR reads anew with MiXCR; each CDR3 protein has one entry. The sample includes under 130,000 distinct CDR3 sequences, about 28% of them seen just once. Source material: glioma tissue, nonneoplastic brain tissue, or PBMCs (not recorded which). These receptors all stem from a human donor with low-grade glioma or glioblastoma, undergoing nonglioma brain surgery, or in good health (not recorded which). Both conserved end residues are trimmed from each CDR3.

v_gene,j_gene,CDR3aa
TRBV7-2,TRBJ1-2,PSSTPMGGARGYT
TRBV29-1,TRBJ2-7,SVRAGGRDEQY
TRBV7-9,TRBJ2-3,ASSLGYRASTDTQY
TRBV2,TRBJ1-2,ASSESPGIGRGYT
TRBV7-9,TRBJ2-7,ASKSEGSYEQY
TRBV7-2,TRBJ1-3,ASTRSSTGTIY
TRBV7-9,TRBJ2-1,ASSLGVGLAGYNEQF
TRBV15,TRBJ2-7,ATSRERDPAYEQY
TRBV6-1,TRBJ1-1,ASSARYFTEAF
TRBV6-1,TRBJ1-2,ASSKGQNYGYT
TRBV30,TRBJ2-5,AWTLSSGGVGFTKY
TRBV20-1,TRBJ1-1,SARYGSWNTKAF
TRBV5-6,TRBJ1-4,ASSFRGLEKLF
TRBV20-1,TRBJ2-5,SASGGSNQEAQY
TRBV28,TRBJ2-7,ASSSNVYEQY
TRBV7-3,TRBJ1-1,ASSFFPSTEAF
TRBV6-6,TRBJ1-5,ASSYSRDRGGQPQH
TRBV7-2,TRBJ1-3,ASSSSGGLLSGNTIY
TRBV7-3,TRBJ2-2,ASSLVSGGGELF
TRBV7-2,TRBJ2-3,ASNPVALEGDTQY
TRBV7-9,TRBJ2-3,ASSLATSSDTDTQY
TRBV20-1,TRBJ2-2,SATPLLNVLSSGGTGELF
TRBV15,TRBJ2-1,ATSRGGGKGIEQF
TRBV28,TRBJ2-5,ASSPIAGSAETQH
TRBV4-3,TRBJ2-3,ASSQGGRTDRPDTQY
TRBV28,TRBJ1-3,ASSSGGSSGNTIY
TRBV29-1,TRBJ2-7,SVEYRGAYEQY
TRBV28,TRBJ1-2,ASSSRGASGYT
TRBV5-1,TRBJ2-1,ASSFTSAAYNEQF
TRBV18,TRBJ2-5,ASSPPEIGLQETQY
TRBV12-3/TRBV12-4,TRBJ1-2,ASSLRGYNDYGHT
TRBV2,TRBJ1-5,ASSEDQGNQPQH
TRBV4-1,TRBJ2-5,ASSQQGETQY
TRBV6-1,TRBJ1-1,ASSLTLTEAF
TRBV7-8,TRBJ2-7,ASSPQKGTYEQY
TRBV7-2,TRBJ2-5,ASSPAGREGETQY
TRBV20-1,TRBJ2-5,SARAEDKTQY
TRBV6-1,TRBJ1-5,ASRDWPGGPLSNQPQH
TRBV27,TRBJ2-1,ASSLEGINEQF
TRBV7-2,TRBJ2-2,ASSFGNTGELF
TRBV6-2/TRBV6-3,TRBJ1-1,ASSYNPGTEAF
TRBV5-4,TRBJ1-5,ASSLDRRNKPQH
TRBV18,TRBJ2-3,ASSPPGQSTDTQY
TRBV6-1,TRBJ2-7,ASSEGPGKWDEQY
TRBV19,TRBJ1-2,ASSFPGQGENYGYT
TRBV15,TRBJ2-7,ATSRVAGPYEQY
TRBV18,TRBJ1-1,ASSGSQVDTEAF
TRBV20-1,TRBJ2-7,SAPESSYEQY
TRBV19,TRBJ1-5,ATRNQPQH
TRBV20-1,TRBJ1-5,SAGKKGQIALSAQH